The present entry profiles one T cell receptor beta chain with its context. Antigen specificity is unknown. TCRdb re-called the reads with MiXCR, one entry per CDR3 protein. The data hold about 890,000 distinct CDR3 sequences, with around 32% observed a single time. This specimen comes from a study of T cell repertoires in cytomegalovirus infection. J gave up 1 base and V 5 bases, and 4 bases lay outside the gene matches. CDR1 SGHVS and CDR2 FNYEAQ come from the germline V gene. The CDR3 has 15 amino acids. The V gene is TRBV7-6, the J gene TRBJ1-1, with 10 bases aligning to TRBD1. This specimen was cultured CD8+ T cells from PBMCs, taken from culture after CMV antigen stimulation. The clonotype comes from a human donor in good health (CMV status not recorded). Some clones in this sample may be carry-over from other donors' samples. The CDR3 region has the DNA TGTGCCAGCAGCCAAAGGACAGGGGGGAACACTGAAGCTTTCTTT. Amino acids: CASSQRTGGNTEAFF.